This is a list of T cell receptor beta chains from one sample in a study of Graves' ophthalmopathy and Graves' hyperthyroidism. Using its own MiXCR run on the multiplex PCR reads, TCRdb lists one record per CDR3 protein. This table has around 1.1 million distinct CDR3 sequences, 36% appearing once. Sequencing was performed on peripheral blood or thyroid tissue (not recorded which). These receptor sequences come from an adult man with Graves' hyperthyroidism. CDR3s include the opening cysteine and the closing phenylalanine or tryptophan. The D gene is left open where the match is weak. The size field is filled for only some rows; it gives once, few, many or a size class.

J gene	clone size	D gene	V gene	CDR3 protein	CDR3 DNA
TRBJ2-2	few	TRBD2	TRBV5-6	CASSLGGGLSGELFF	TGTGCCAGCAGCCTGGGCGGGGGACTTAGCGGGGAGCTGTTTTTT
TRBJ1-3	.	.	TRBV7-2	CASSLDPLETSGNTIYF	TGTGCCAGCAGCTTAGACCCTCTTGAGACCTCTGGAAACACCATATATTTT
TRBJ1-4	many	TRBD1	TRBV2	CASKRTGDENLVFF	TGTGCCAGCAAACGGACAGGGGATGAAAATTTAGTGTTTTTT
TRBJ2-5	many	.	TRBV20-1	CSLRLGETQYF	TGCAGTCTGCGACTTGGGGAGACCCAGTACTTC
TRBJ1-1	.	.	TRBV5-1	CASSQQAGDEAFF	TGCGCCAGCAGCCAACAGGCTGGGGATGAAGCTTTCTTT
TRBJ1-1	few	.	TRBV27	CASSLGGGGEAFF	TGTGCCAGCAGTTTAGGAGGGGGTGGCGAAGCTTTCTTT
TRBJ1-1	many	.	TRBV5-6	CASSDTLNTEAFF	TGTGCCAGCAGCGACACCCTGAACACTGAAGCTTTCTTT
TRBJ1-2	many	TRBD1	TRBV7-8	CASSLGQSGYGYTF	TGTGCCAGCAGCCTGGGACAGTCAGGGTATGGCTACACCTTC
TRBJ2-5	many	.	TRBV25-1	CASSSRGGQETQYF	TGTGCCAGCAGTAGCAGGGGGGGGCAAGAGACCCAGTACTTC
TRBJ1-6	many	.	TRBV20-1	CSARRPPSSYNSPLHF	TGCAGTGCTAGGCGGCCTCCAAGCTCCTATAATTCACCCCTCCACTTT
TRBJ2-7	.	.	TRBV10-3	CASTGPEVDEQYF	TGTGCCTCTACGGGACCCGAAGTGGATGAGCAGTACTTC
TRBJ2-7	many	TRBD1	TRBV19	CASSTTGQVYEQYF	TGTGCCAGTAGTACAACCGGACAGGTTTACGAGCAGTACTTC
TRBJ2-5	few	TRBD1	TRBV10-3	CASSWTGAFEETQYF	TGTGCCAGCAGTTGGACAGGGGCCTTCGAGGAGACCCAGTACTTC
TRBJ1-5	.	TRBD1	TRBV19	CASSDWTGSYNQPQHF	TGTGCCAGTAGTGACTGGACAGGGAGTTACAATCAGCCCCAGCATTTT
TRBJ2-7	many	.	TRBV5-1	CASGSGHPDEQYF	TGCGCCAGCGGTTCAGGACATCCGGACGAGCAGTACTTC
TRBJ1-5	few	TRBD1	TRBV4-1	CASSQGNQGASNQPQHF	TGCGCCAGCAGCCAAGGAAATCAGGGGGCTAGCAATCAGCCCCAGCATTTT
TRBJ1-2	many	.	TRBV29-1	CSVSPQGRDGYTF	TGCAGCGTTAGCCCCCAGGGACGGGATGGCTACACCTTC
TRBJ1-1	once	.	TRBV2	CASKTDSGGTEAFF	TGTGCCAGCAAAACGGATTCGGGCGGGACTGAAGCTTTCTTT
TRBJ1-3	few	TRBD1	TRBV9	CASSVRDRVAGNTIYF	TGTGCCAGCAGCGTGAGGGACAGGGTCGCTGGAAACACCATATATTTT
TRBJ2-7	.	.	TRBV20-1	CSGDSGAYEQYF	TGCAGTGGGGATAGCGGAGCTTACGAGCAGTACTTC